This TCR beta chain was retrieved from a study of CD8 T cells in Susac syndrome. Germline V CDR1 and CDR2: SGHAT, FQNNGV. V shed 1 base and J shed 5 bases, with 9 bases lying between them. The CDR3 is 13 residues long. Reverse transcription of roughly 0.5 to 1 ug RNA was carried out with random hexamers. The CDR3 of TCR beta was amplified by immunoSEQ multiplex PCR across 54 Vbeta and 13 Jbeta. Using its own MiXCR run on the immunoSEQ multiplex PCR reads, TCRdb lists one record per CDR3 protein. The table shows more than 250,000 distinct CDR3 sequences, with about 90% occurring only once. This rearrangement joins TRBV11-2 to TRBJ2-7, with a tentative D call TRBD1 (5 bases). The sequencing sample was made of CD4+ T cells from PBMCs. The origin of this receptor is a human donor with multiple sclerosis. CDR3 amino acids: CASSLAGYHEQYF. The CDR3 coding sequence is TGTGCCAGCAGCTTAGCAGGGTACCACGAGCAGTACTTC.